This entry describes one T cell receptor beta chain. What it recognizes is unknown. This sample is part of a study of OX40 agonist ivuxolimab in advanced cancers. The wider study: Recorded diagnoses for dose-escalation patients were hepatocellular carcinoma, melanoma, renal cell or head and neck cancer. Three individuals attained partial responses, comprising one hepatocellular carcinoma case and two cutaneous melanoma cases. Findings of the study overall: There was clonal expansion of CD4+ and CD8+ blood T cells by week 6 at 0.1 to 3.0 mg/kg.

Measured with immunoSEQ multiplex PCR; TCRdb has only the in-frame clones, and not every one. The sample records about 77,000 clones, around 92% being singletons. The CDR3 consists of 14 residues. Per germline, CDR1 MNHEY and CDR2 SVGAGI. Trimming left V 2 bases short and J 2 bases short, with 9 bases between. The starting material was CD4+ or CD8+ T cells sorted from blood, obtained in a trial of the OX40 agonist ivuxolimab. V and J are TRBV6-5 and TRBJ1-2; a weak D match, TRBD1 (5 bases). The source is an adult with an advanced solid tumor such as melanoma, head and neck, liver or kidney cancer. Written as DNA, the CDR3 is TGTGCCAGCAGTTACCTCGGGGCCAACTATGGCTACACCTTC. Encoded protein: CASSYLGANYGYTF.